Below are 7 T cell receptor beta chains sequenced from a single sample in a study of glioma-infiltrating T cells after dendritic cell vaccination. Time point here: after dendritic cell vaccination, including at tumor progression/relapse. Measured with immunoSEQ multiplex PCR; TCRdb has only the in-frame clones, and not every one. The sample contains about 90,000 clones, around 83% of which appear only once. The source material was blood, sampled after dendritic cell vaccination. The origin of the receptors is a human donor with glioblastoma.

The gene calls are TRBV30 and TRBJ2-2; D may be TRBD2 (6 bases). V was trimmed by 0 bases and J by 1 base, leaving 6 bases between them. This CDR3 region has 14 residues. From germline, CDR1 is GTSNPN and CDR2 SVGIG (reference sequence). The CDR3 coding sequence is TGTGCCTGGAGTGTGGGGGGGAACACCGGGGAGCTGTTTTTT. Its protein is CAWSVGGNTGELFF.

Only a few counts were recorded for this clone. V gene TRBV7-2 combines with J gene TRBJ2-7; 7 bases are a match to TRBD1. Germline V gene lookup returns CDR1 SGHTA and CDR2 FQGNSA. The CDR3 sequence is 13 residues long. V lost 5 bases, J lost 6 bases, and 7 bases stayed unmatched. In DNA form, the CDR3 reads TGTGCCAGCAGCCCCGGACAGGTCGGCGAGCAGTACTTC. Encoded protein: CASSPGQVGEQYF.

This chain uses TRBV19 with TRBJ1-2; D is unresolved. Germline CDR1 reads LNHDA; CDR2 reads SQIVND (reference sequence). Trimming removed 5 bases from V and 9 bases from J, with 10 bases in between. The CDR3 runs to 11 residues. The CDR3 loop is CASSSQYRYTF. The CDR3 region has the DNA TGTGCCAGTAGTTCACAGTATCGCTACACCTTC.

The chain uses TRBV27 and TRBJ1-2; 9 bases are shared with TRBD1. V shed 6 bases and J 6 bases; nucleotides not matched to a gene: 8. This CDR3 has 14 residues. Per germline, CDR1 MNHEY and CDR2 SMNVEV (reference sequence). The CDR3 sequence is CASRKTGGENGYTF. The CDR3 region has the DNA TGTGCCAGCAGGAAGACAGGGGGAGAGAATGGCTACACCTTC.

V is TRBV5-8 and J is TRBJ1-3, with no clear D. V gave up 2 bases and J gave up 4 bases, with 13 bases separating them. CDR1 is SGHTS, CDR2 YDEGEE, per germline. The CDR3 is 15 amino acids. CDR3 sequence: CASSFPIEVGNTIYF. As DNA, the CDR3 is TGTGCCAGCAGCTTTCCTATCGAGGTCGGAAACACCATATATTTT.

J is TRBJ1-1 and V is TRBV19; 7 bases match TRBD1. The CDR3 runs 15 residues. CDR1 is LNHDA, CDR2 SQIVND, per germline (reference sequence). The V segment lost 7 bases and the J segment 1 base; nucleotides outside the gene matches: 9. This chain's CDR3 is CASTLDREQNTEAFF. CDR3 nucleotide sequence: TGTGCCAGTACCTTAGACAGGGAACAGAACACTGAAGCTTTCTTT.

The V gene is TRBV5-6, the J gene TRBJ1-2, with 8 bases fitting TRBD1. The V and J ends lost 5 bases and 4 bases, in that order; junction bases with no gene match: 13. Germline-derived CDR1 and CDR2 are SGHDT and YYEEEE. The CDR3 is made up of 16 amino acids. The CDR3 DNA reads TGTGCCAGCAGTCGACCCCTCAGGGGGCGCCCCTATGGCTACACCTTC. This translates into CASSRPLRGRPYGYTF.